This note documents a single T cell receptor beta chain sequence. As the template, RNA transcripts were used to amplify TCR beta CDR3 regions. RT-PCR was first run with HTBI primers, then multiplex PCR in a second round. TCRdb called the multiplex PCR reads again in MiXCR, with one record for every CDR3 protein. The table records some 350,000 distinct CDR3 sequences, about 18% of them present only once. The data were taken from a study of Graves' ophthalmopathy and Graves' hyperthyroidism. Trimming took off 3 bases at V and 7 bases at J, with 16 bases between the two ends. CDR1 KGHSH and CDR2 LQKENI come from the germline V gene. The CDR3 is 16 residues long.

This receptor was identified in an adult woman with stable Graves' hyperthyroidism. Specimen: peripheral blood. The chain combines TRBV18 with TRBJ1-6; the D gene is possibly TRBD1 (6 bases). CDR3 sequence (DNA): TGTGCCAGCTCACCGAACAGGGACATGACCAATTCACCCCTCCACTTT. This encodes CASSPNRDMTNSPLHF.